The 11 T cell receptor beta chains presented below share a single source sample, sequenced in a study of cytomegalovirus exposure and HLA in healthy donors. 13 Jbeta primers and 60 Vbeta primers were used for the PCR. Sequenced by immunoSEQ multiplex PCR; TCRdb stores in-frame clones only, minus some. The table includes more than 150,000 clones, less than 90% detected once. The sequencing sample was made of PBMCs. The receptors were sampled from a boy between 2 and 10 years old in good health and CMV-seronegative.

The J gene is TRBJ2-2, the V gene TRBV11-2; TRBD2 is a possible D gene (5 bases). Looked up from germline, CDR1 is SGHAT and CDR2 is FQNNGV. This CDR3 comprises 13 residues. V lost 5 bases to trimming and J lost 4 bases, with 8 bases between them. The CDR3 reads CASSDGVTGELFF. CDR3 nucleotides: TGTGCCAGCAGCGACGGGGTCACCGGGGAGCTGTTTTTT.

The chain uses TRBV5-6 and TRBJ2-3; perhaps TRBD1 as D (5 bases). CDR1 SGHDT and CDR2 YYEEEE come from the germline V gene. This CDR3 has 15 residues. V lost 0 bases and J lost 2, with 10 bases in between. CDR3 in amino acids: CASSLVGRVTDTQYF. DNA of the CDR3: TGTGCCAGCAGCTTGGTTGGCAGGGTCACAGATACGCAGTATTTT. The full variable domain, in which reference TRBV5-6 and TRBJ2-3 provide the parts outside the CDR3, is DAGVTQSPTHLIKTRGQQVTLRCSPKSGHDTVSWYQQALGQGPQFIFQYYEEEERQRGNFPDRFSGHQFPNYSSELNVNALLLGDSALYLCASSLVGRVTDTQYFGPGTRLTVL.

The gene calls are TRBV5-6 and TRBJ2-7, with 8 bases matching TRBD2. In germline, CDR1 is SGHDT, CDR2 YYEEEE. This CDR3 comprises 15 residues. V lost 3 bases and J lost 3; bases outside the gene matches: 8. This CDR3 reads CASSSGAGGGYEQYF. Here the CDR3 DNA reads TGTGCCAGCAGCTCCGGCGCGGGGGGTGGCTACGAGCAGTACTTC.

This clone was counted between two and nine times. Here the CDR3 reads CASSLSLSDRSSYEQYF. The DNA for the CDR3 is TGTGCCAGCAGTTTAAGTCTCAGTGACAGGAGCTCCTACGAGCAGTACTTC. The chain has TRBV28 and TRBJ2-7; maybe TRBD1 (6 bases). Germline-derived CDR1 and CDR2 are MDHEN and SYDVKM. The CDR3 consists of 17 residues. Trimming cost V 2 bases and J 0 bases, with 17 bases left between them. The full variable domain, its missing parts supplied by reference TRBV28 and TRBJ2-7, is DVKVTQSSRYLVKRTGEKVFLECVQDMDHENMFWYRQDPGLGLRLIYFSYDVKMKEKGDIPEGYSVSREKKERFSLILESASTNQTSMYLCASSLSLSDRSSYEQYFGPGTRLTVT.

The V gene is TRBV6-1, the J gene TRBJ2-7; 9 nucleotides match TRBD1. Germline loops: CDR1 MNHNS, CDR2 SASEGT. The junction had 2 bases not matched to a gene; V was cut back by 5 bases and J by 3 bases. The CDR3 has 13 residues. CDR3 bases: TGTGCCAGCAGTCGGACAGGGGACTACGAGCAGTACTTC. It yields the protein CASSRTGDYEQYF.

As DNA, the CDR3 is TGTGCCAAGGAGGCCGGCAAAAACTCCTACGAGCAGTACTTC. Encoded protein: CAKEAGKNSYEQYF. The chain is built from TRBV2 and TRBJ2-7; possibly TRBD2 for D (5 bases). With 10 bases removed from V and 0 bases from J, the gap between germline ends came to 16 bases. This CDR3 comprises 14 residues. CDR1 is SNHLY, CDR2 FYNNEI, per germline. Based on the CDR3 plus reference TRBV2 and TRBJ2-7, the full variable domain is EPEVTQTPSHQVTQMGQEVILRCVPISNHLYFYWYRQILGQKVEFLVSFYNNEISEKSEIFDDQFSVERPDGSNFTLKIRSTKLEDSAMYFCAKEAGKNSYEQYFGPGTRLTVT.

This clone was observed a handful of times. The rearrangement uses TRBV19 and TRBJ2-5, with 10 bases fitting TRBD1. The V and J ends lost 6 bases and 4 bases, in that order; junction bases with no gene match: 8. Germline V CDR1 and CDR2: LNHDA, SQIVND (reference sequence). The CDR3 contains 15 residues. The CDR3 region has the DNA TGTGCCAGTAGACCCGGGACAGGGGACGGAGAGACCCAGTACTTC. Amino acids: CASRPGTGDGETQYF.

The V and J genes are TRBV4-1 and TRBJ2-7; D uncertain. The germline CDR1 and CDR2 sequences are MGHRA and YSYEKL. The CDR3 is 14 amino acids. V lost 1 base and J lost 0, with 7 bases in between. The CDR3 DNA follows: TGCGCCAGCAGCCAAGTATCGTTCTCCTACGAGCAGTACTTC. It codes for CASSQVSFSYEQYF.

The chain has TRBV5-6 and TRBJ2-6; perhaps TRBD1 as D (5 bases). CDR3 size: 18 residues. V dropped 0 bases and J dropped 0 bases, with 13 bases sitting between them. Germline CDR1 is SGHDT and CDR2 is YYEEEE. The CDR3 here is CASSLGEGALSGANVLTF. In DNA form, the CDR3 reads TGTGCCAGCAGCTTGGGTGAAGGGGCACTCTCTGGGGCCAACGTCCTGACTTTC.

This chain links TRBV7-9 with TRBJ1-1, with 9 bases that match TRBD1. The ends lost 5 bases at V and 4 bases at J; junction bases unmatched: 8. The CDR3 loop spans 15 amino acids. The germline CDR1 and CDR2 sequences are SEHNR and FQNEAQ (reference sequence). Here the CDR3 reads CASSQSGTGTTEAFF. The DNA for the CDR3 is TGTGCCAGCAGCCAATCCGGGACAGGGACCACTGAAGCTTTCTTT.

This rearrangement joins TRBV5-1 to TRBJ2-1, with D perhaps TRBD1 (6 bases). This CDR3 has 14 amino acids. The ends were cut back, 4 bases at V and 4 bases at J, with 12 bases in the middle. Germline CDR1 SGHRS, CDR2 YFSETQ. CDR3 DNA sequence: TGCGCCAGCAGCATCGGACAGCTTTACAATGAGCAGTTCTTC. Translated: CASSIGQLYNEQFF.